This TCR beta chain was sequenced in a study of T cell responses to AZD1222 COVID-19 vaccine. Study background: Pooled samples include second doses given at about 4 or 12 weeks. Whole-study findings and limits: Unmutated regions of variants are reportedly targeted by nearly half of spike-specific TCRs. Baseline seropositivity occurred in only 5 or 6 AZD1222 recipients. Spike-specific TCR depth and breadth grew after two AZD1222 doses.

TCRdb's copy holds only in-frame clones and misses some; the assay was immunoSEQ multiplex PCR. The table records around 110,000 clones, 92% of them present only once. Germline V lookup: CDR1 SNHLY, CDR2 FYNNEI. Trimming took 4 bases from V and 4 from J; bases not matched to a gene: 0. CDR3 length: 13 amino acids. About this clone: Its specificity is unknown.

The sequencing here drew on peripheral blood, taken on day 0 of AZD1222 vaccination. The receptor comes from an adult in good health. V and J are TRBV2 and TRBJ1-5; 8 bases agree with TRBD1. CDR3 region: CASSGTGNQPQHF. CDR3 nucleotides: TGTGCCAGCAGTGGGACAGGGAATCAGCCCCAGCATTTT. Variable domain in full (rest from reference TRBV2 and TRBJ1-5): EPEVTQTPSHQVTQMGQEVILRCVPISNHLYFYWYRQILGQKVEFLVSFYNNEISEKSEIFDDQFSVERPDGSNFTLKIRSTKLEDSAMYFCASSGTGNQPQHFGDGTRLSIL.